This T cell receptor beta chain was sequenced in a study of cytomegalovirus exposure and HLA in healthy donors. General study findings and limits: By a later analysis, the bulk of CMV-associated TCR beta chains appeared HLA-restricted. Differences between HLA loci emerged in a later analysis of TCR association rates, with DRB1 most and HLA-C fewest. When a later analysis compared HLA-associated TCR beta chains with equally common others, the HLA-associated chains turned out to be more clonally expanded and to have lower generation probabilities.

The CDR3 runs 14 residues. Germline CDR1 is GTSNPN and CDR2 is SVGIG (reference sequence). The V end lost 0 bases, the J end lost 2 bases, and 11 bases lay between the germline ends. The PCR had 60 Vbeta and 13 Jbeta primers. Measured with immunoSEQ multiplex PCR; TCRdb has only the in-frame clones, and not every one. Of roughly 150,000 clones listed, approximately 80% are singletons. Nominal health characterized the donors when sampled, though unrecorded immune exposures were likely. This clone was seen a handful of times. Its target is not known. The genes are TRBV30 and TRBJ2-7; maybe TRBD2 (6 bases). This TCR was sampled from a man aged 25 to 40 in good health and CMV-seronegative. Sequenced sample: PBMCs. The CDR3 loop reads CAWSVVAATYEQYF. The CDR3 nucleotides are TGTGCCTGGAGTGTGGTAGCGGCGACCTACGAGCAGTACTTC.